The 23 T cell receptor beta chains reported below all come from one sample, sequenced in a study of glioma-infiltrating T cells. Using RNA template, CDR3s of TCR alpha and beta were amplified with iRepertoire arm-PCR. TCRdb fed the multiplex PCR reads into MiXCR, producing one record per CDR3 protein. Of more than 350,000 distinct CDR3 sequences in the sample, 41% were seen once. Sample: glioma tissue, nonneoplastic brain tissue, or PBMCs (not recorded which). The receptors stem from a human donor with low-grade glioma or glioblastoma, undergoing nonglioma brain surgery, or in good health (not recorded which).

As concerns this clonotype: A much larger clone sits a single nucleotide away, making a read error possible. The rearrangement uses TRBV20-1 and TRBJ1-5; no firm D call. Germline loops: CDR1 DFQATT, CDR2 SNEGSKA (reference sequence). The CDR3 is made up of 13 amino acids. As DNA, the CDR3 is TGCAGTGCTAGACGCCCCTCCAATCAGCCCGAGCATTTT. Protein: CSARRPSNQPEHF.

To note about this clonotype: This clone may be a read error of a much larger clone one base away. The chain has TRBV6-2 or TRBV6-3 and TRBJ2-7; a possible D gene is TRBD2 (6 bases). The CDR3 covers 12 residues. V was cut by 5 bases and J by 6 bases, with 11 bases left in between. Germline V gives CDR1 MNHEY, CDR2 SVGEGT. CDR3 amino acids: CASSHGRGEQYF. CDR3 DNA: TGTGCCAGCAGTCACGGGCGGGGCGAGCAGTACTTC.

A few counts support this clonotype. The genes are TRBV6-5 and TRBJ2-3; maybe TRBD2 (6 bases). Germline-derived CDR1 and CDR2 are MNHEY and SVGAGI. Deletions cut 5 bases from V and 2 bases from J, with 17 bases between. The CDR3 loop spans 16 amino acids. CDR3 sequence (DNA): TGTGCCAGCAGTCCACCCGTTAGCGGAATCACAGATACGCAGTATTTT. This encodes CASSPPVSGITDTQYF.

The genes are TRBV7-2 and TRBJ1-3; TRBD1 is a possible D gene (6 bases). V gave up 5 bases and J gave up 4 bases, with 18 bases separating them. From germline, CDR1 is SGHTA and CDR2 FQGNSA. The CDR3 sequence is 16 residues long. The CDR3 here is CASSAPGQSEGNTIYF. The CDR3 nucleotides are TGTGCCAGCAGCGCCCCGGGACAAAGCGAGGGAAACACCATATATTTT.

This clonotype has more than one count but fewer than ten. The chain joins TRBV7-9 to TRBJ1-2, with no clear D. The CDR3 has 13 residues. The germline V and J ends were trimmed by 1 base and 6 bases, with 9 bases remaining between them. CDR1 is SEHNR, CDR2 FQNEAQ, per germline (reference sequence). CDR3 sequence (DNA): TGTGCCAGCAGCTTAGGAGCCCCTAATGGCTACACCTTC. It translates to CASSLGAPNGYTF.

The chain uses TRBV28 and TRBJ2-5, with 7 bases lining up with TRBD2. The CDR3 sequence is 15 residues long. Germline trimming cut 6 bases from V and 5 bases from J; bases unmatched to any gene: 12. Germline CDR1 reads MDHEN; CDR2 reads SYDVKM. CDR3 bases: TGTGCCAGCAGATCACCCTCAAGGGGAGGGGAGACCCAGTACTTC. Translated, it gives CASRSPSRGGETQYF.

The chain uses TRBV4-2 and TRBJ1-3, with 8 bases that match TRBD1. Germline V gene lookup returns CDR1 LGHNA and CDR2 YNFKEQ. The CDR3 is 15 amino acids. The trim removed 4 bases at V and 3 bases at J, leaving 5 bases unmatched. CDR3 DNA sequence: TGTGCCAGCAGCCCTAGGACAGGGTTTGGAAACACCATATATTTT. This encodes CASSPRTGFGNTIYF.

This clonotype occurred once. A much larger clone lies a single base off, so this may be a read error. The rearrangement links TRBV6-5 to TRBJ1-5; possibly TRBD1 for D (5 bases). This CDR3 has 14 amino acids. CDR1 and CDR2 (germline): MNHEY, SVGAGI. Written as DNA, the CDR3 is TGTGCCAGCAGTCGGGACTGGGGCAATCAGCCCCGGCATTTT. Protein sequence: CASSRDWGNQPRHF.

V is TRBV19 and J is TRBJ1-2; possible D gene TRBD1, 5 bases. Germline V gene lookup returns CDR1 LNHDA and CDR2 SQIVND (reference sequence). CDR3 length: 13 residues. V was clipped by 7 bases and J by 6 bases, with 15 bases between them. CDR3 amino acids: CASTNVGPDGYTF. The CDR3 DNA reads as TGTGCCAGTACTAACGTGGGACCGGATGGCTACACCTTC.

This clonotype was found a few times. The chain recombines TRBV7-2 with TRBJ2-3, with D possibly being TRBD1 (5 bases). Per the germline V gene, CDR1 is SGHTA and CDR2 is FQGNSA. V gave up 1 base and J gave up 2 bases, with 16 bases separating them. This CDR3 has 17 amino acids. DNA for the CDR3: TGTGCCAGCAGCTTAGATGCAGGCCCAGGGCCCACAGATACGCAGTATTTT. It encodes CASSLDAGPGPTDTQYF.

This clonotype was seen many times. This rearrangement joins TRBV20-1 to TRBJ2-1; unclear D gene. The CDR3 contains 11 residues. V lost 3 bases to trimming and J lost 9 bases, with 9 bases between them. CDR1 and CDR2 from the germline V gene are DFQATT and SNEGSKA (reference sequence). The CDR3 nucleotides read TGCAGTGCTAGTTCGGCAACTGAGCAGTTCTTC. Residues: CSASSATEQFF.

Points on this clonotype: This sequence may be a read error, since a much larger clone differs from it by one base. The chain couples TRBV6-1 to TRBJ2-1, with D uncertain. Germline V gene sequence: CDR1 MNHNS, CDR2 SASEGT. There are 14 residues in the CDR3. CDR3 region: CASSYVSERDEQLF. For the CDR3, the DNA is TGTGCCAGCAGTTATGTCAGCGAAAGGGATGAGCAGCTCTTC.

The genes are TRBV7-8 and TRBJ2-1; 12 bases agree with TRBD2. This CDR3 has 18 amino acids. Germline CDR1 is SGHVS and CDR2 is FQNEAQ. V was pared by 1 base and J by 4 bases, with 8 bases of the junction left unmatched. Here the CDR3 DNA reads TGTGCCAGCAGCTTAGGCTCGACTAGCGGGGGCAGGTACAATGAGCAGTTCTTC. Protein sequence: CASSLGSTSGGRYNEQFF.

Details on this clonotype: This may come from a read error, since a much larger clone is one base off. The CDR3 carries no conserved terminal phenylalanine or tryptophan, so it likely arises from a read error. The gene calls are TRBV28 and TRBJ1-2; D is unclear. Germline CDR1 reads MDHEN; CDR2 reads SYDVKM. V was cut by 5 bases and J by 6 bases, with 13 bases left in between. CDR3 length equals 13 residues. The CDR3 DNA follows: TGTGCCAGCAGTCTTACCCATCGTCATGGCTACACCTCC. Its translation: CASSLTHRHGYTS.

V is TRBV7-2 and J is TRBJ2-7; D gene uncertain. V lost 3 bases, J lost 7 bases, and 19 bases lay in between. This CDR3 spans 15 amino acids. The germline CDR1 and CDR2 sequences are SGHTA and FQGNSA. The CDR3 region is CASSLVGPPGNEQYF. The CDR3 DNA is TGTGCCAGCAGCTTGGTGGGCCCTCCCGGCAATGAGCAGTACTTC.

This clonotype was recorded only once. A read error may account for a junction end that differs from germline. This chain connects TRBV19 to TRBJ2-1; D possibly corresponds to TRBD2 (5 bases). CDR3 size: 14 residues. Germline V gene sequence: CDR1 LNHDA, CDR2 SQIVND (reference sequence). DNA of the CDR3: TGTGCCAGTAGTCCCGGACTCTCCCACAATGAGCAGTTCTTC. Amino acids: CASSPGLSHNEQFF.

This clonotype came up a few times. J is TRBJ2-6 and V is TRBV6-1; D is unclear. V lost 4 bases and J lost 0, with 4 bases in between. From germline, CDR1 is MNHNS and CDR2 SASEGT. This CDR3 region has 14 residues. The CDR3 sequence: CASSALSGANVLTF. For the CDR3, the DNA is TGTGCCAGCAGTGCCCTCTCTGGGGCCAACGTCCTGACTTTC.

The chain joins TRBV20-1 to TRBJ2-4, with 9 bases lining up with TRBD1. Trimming took 6 bases from V and 7 from J; bases not matched to a gene: 13. The CDR3 has 15 residues. The germline V gene has CDR1 DFQATT and CDR2 SNEGSKA (reference sequence). The CDR3 DNA reads TGCAGTGCCCCCACTGAAGGACAGGGGATGAACATTCAGTACTTC. This gives the protein CSAPTEGQGMNIQYF.

In DNA, the CDR3 is TGCGCCAGCAGCCAAGGCCCGGCTAGCGCTGAAACTAGCACAGATACGCAGTATTTT. Translating gives CASSQGPASAETSTDTQYF. The chain couples TRBV4-1 to TRBJ2-3; D is possibly TRBD2 (6 bases). V was pared by 1 base and J by 0 bases, with 20 bases between. CDR3 length equals 19 residues. Germline CDR1 and CDR2: MGHRA and YSYEKL.

This clonotype was picked up many times. J is TRBJ1-2 and V is TRBV25-1; no definite D call. Germline V gene data show CDR1 as MGHDK and CDR2 as SYGVNS. Between the trimmed V and J ends, which lost 5 bases and 4 bases, there was a span of 11 bases. The CDR3 is made up of 13 amino acids. The CDR3 reads CASSPLLAYGYTF. CDR3 nucleotide sequence: TGTGCCAGCAGTCCCCTGTTGGCCTATGGCTACACCTTC.

Many counts were recorded for this clonotype. The genes are TRBV6-1 and TRBJ1-1; maybe TRBD1 (6 bases). This CDR3 spans 13 amino acids. V was clipped by 8 bases and J by 0 bases, with 10 bases between them. Germline assignment: CDR1 MNHNS and CDR2 SASEGT. DNA for the CDR3: TGTGCCAGCGAGGGGGGGATGAACACTGAAGCTTTCTTT. It yields the protein CASEGGMNTEAFF.

V and J are TRBV28 and TRBJ2-7; TRBD2 is a possible D gene (5 bases). Trimming cost V 6 bases and J 2 bases, with 17 bases left between them. Germline CDR1 MDHEN, CDR2 SYDVKM. This CDR3 has 15 residues. The CDR3 is CASSQESNGTYEQYF. CDR3 bases: TGTGCCAGCAGCCAAGAATCTAACGGGACCTACGAGCAGTACTTC.

This clonotype was observed a handful of times. The rearrangement uses TRBV20-1 and TRBJ2-7; D is ambiguous. CDR1 is DFQATT, CDR2 SNEGSKA, per germline (reference sequence). V was shortened by 6 bases and J by 3 bases, with 18 bases between the two germline ends. The CDR3 runs 14 residues. CDR3 DNA: TGCAGTGCCCCCTTACAGCACGGATTCTACGAGCAGTACTTC. The encoded protein is CSAPLQHGFYEQYF.